The source of this T cell receptor (beta chain) is a study of blood T cell repertoires in COVID-19. Study at large: Researchers got acute and convalescent COVID-19 samples from the United States, Italy and Spain. T cells, B-cell-depleted T cells, or PBMCs supplied cDNA or gDNA.

V shed 6 bases and J shed 5 bases, with 17 bases lying between them. The length of the CDR3 is 15 residues. Per the germline V gene, CDR1 is MNHEY and CDR2 is SVGAGI. In the original workflow: Reference gene primer amplification in the assay estimated nucleated cell counts. Assay: immunoSEQ multiplex PCR; the TCRdb copy retains only in-frame clones and omits some. V, J and clone size were drawn from that table, and D and trimming were deduced from the DNA. This table has roughly 84,000 clones, approximately 86% appearing once. The source is an elderly man with active or convalescent COVID-19. The sequenced material came from peripheral blood. The J gene is TRBJ1-5, the V gene TRBV6-5; D uncertain. The CDR3 here is CASRTGPQAHQPQHF. CDR3 in DNA: TGTGCCAGCAGGACTGGTCCCCAAGCCCATCAGCCCCAGCATTTT.